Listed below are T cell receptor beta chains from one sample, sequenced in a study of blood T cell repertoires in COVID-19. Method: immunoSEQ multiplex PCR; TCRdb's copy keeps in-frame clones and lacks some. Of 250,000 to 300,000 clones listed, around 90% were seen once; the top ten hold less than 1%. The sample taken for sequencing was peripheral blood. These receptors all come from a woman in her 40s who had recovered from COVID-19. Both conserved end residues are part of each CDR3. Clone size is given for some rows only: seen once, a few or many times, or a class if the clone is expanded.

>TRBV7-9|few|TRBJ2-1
CASSPRGDREHYNEQFF
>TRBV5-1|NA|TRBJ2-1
CASSLVSSGQYNEQFF
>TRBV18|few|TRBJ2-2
CASSDRDERVAGELFF
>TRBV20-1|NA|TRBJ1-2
CSASSRHSNYGYTF
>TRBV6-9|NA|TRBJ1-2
CASSYCRGWGGGYGYTF
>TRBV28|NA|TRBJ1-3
CASSLGGRQGAGNTIYF
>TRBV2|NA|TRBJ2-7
CASSYQGAYEQYF
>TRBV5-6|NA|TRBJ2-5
CASSRPEYQETQYF
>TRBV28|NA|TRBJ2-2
CASSLMRGTGELFF
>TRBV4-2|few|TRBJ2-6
CASSQEGGGASGANVLTF
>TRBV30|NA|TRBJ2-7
CAWRTGQGPYEQYF
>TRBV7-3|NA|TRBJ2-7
CASSLGGQGAYEQYF
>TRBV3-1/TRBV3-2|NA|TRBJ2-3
CASSQRAHTDTQYF
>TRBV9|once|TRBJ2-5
CASSVASQETQYF
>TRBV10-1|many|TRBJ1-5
CASRTTGPPQPQHF
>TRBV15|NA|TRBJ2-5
CATSRDRGLETQYF
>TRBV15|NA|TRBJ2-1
CATSREAERVFF
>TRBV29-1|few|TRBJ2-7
CRGAGGSPSYEQYF